Here is one TCR beta chain with its context. In patients chosen for sequencing, flow cytometry had shown CD8+CD57+ cell expansion. With no exception, the patients had severe acquired aplastic anemia. Blood came from patients not yet given any therapy. This entry is derived from a study of CD8+CD57+ T cells in acquired aplastic anemia. CDR3 size: 14 residues. Germline trimming cut 5 bases from V and 1 base from J; bases unmatched to any gene: 5. From germline, CDR1 is MNHGY and CDR2 SVAAGI. Profiling of TCR beta VDJ combinations and CDR3 sequences used genomic DNA as template. TCRdb recomputed calls from the reads with MiXCR, one row per CDR3 protein. The data contain about 180,000 distinct CDR3 sequences, 63% of them seen just once; the ten biggest clones take up approximately 46%.

This TCR derives from a human donor with aplastic anemia. Sequencing was performed on sorted CD4+, CD8+, or CD8+CD57+ T cells (not recorded which) from PBMCs. This rearrangement joins TRBV6-9 to TRBJ2-7, with 7 bases matching TRBD1. The CDR3 loop reads CASSEGQNSYEQYF. DNA of the CDR3: TGTGCCAGCAGTGAGGGACAGAATTCCTACGAGCAGTACTTC.